This T cell receptor beta chain was captured by sequencing in a study of identical twins. This CDR3 comprises 13 residues. V shed 3 bases, J shed 4 bases, and the junction held 4 bases outside the gene matches. Germline values: CDR1 SQVTM, CDR2 ANQGSEA. This clonotype was detected a few times. Its antigen is not known. cDNA carried unique molecular identifiers, and a universal primer site was added by template switching. MiXCR, applied by TCRdb to the 5' RACE reads, yields one record per CDR3 protein. There are around 480,000 distinct CDR3 sequences in the sample; 13% to 15% occur only once, and about 0.52% lies in the top ten. Regarding the study as a whole: Reduced insertions were recorded for abundant cord blood beta clonotypes, with no such pattern in memory repertoires.

The same specimen was also included in a second study, on yellow fever vaccine responses in identical twins.

The chain carries TRBV29-1 and TRBJ2-3, with 7 nucleotides matching TRBD2. This clonotype originated in a woman between 18 and 30 years old in good health. Sequenced: CD4+ T cells sorted from blood. CDR3 sequence reads: CSVEFLAADTQYF. The DNA of the CDR3 is TGCAGCGTTGAGTTCCTAGCGGCAGATACGCAGTATTTT.